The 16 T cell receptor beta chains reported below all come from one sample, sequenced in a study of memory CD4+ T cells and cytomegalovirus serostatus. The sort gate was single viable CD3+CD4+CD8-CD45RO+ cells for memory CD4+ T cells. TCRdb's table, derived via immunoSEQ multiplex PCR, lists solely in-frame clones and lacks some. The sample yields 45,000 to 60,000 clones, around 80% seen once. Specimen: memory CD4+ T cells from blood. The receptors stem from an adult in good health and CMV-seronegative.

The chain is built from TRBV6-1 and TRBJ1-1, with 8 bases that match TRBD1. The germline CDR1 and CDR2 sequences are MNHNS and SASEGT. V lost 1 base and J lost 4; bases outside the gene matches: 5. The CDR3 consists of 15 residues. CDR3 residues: CASSEGTGRSTEAFF. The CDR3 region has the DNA TGTGCCAGCAGTGAAGGGACAGGGAGGTCCACTGAAGCTTTCTTT.

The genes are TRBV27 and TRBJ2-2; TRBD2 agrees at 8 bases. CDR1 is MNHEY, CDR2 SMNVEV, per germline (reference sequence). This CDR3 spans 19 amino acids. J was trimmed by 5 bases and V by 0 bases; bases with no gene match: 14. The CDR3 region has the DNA TGTGCCAGCAGTTTATCGACCCCTCGAGCGGGAGAAAGTACCGGGGAGCTGTTTTTT. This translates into CASSLSTPRAGESTGELFF.

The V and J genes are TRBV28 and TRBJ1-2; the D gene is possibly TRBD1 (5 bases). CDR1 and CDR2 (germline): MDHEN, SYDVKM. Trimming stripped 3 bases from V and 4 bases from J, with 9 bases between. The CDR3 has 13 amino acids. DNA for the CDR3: TGTGCCAGCAGTTTCCAGGGTTTCTATGGCTACACCTTC. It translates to CASSFQGFYGYTF.

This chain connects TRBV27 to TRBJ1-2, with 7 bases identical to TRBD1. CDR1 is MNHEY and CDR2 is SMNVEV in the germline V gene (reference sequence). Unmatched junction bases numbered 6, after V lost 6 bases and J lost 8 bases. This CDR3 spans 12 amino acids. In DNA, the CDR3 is TGTGCCAGCAGGGGGACAGCCCGCGGCTACACCTTC. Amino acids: CASRGTARGYTF.

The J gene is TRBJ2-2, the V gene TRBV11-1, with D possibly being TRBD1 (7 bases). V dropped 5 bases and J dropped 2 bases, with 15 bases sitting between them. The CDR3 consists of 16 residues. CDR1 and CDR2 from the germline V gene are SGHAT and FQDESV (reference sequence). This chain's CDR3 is CASSIARGVNTGELFF. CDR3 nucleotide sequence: TGTGCCAGCAGCATCGCCAGGGGGGTAAACACCGGGGAGCTGTTTTTT.

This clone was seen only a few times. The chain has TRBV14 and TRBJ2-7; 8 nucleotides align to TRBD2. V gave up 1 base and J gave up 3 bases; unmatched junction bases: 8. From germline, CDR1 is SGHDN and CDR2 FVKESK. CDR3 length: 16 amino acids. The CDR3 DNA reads TGTGCCAGCAGCCAAGTCACACTAGCGGATGACTACGAGCAGTACTTC. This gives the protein CASSQVTLADDYEQYF.

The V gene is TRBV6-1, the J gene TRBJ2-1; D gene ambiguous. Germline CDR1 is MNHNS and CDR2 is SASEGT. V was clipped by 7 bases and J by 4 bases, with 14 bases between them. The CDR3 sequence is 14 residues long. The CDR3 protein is CASKFGGVYNEQFF. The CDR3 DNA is TGTGCCAGCAAATTCGGCGGAGTTTACAATGAGCAGTTCTTC.

The DNA for the CDR3 is TGTGCCAGCAGTTTGGGGACAGGGAACGGCTACACCTTC. Translated, it gives CASSLGTGNGYTF. V usage is TRBV6-5 and J usage is TRBJ1-2; 9 bases fit TRBD1. With V trimmed by 4 bases and J by 8 bases, 5 bases remained unmatched. Germline CDR1 reads MNHEY; CDR2 reads SVGAGI. The CDR3 spans 13 residues.

Here the CDR3 reads CASRIDRNTDTQYF. The DNA of the CDR3 is TGTGCCAGCAGAATCGACAGGAACACAGATACGCAGTATTTT. This sequence joins TRBV28 and TRBJ2-3, with D perhaps TRBD1 (6 bases). The germline V gene has CDR1 MDHEN and CDR2 SYDVKM. The CDR3 is 14 residues long. The ends were cut back, 6 bases at V and 2 bases at J, with 12 bases in the middle. The variable domain in full, completed from reference TRBV28 and TRBJ2-3, reads DVKVTQSSRYLVKRTGEKVFLECVQDMDHENMFWYRQDPGLGLRLIYFSYDVKMKEKGDIPEGYSVSREKKERFSLILESASTNQTSMYLCASRIDRNTDTQYFGPGTRLTVL.

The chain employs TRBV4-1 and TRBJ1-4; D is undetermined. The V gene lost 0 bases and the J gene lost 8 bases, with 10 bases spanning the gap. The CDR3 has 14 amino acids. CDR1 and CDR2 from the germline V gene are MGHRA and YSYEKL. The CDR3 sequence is CASSQEGRLEKLFF. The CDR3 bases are TGCGCCAGCAGCCAAGAAGGACGTTTAGAAAAACTGTTTTTT.

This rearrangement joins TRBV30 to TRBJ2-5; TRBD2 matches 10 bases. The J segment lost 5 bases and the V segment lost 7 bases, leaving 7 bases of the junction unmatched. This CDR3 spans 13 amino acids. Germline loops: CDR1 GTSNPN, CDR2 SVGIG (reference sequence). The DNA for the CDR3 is TGTGCCTTAAGAGCGGGAGGGGAGGAGACCCAGTACTTC. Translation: CALRAGGEETQYF. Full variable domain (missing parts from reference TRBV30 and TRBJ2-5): SQTIHQWPATLVQPVGSPLSLECTVEGTSNPNLYWYRQAAGRGLQLLFYSVGIGQISSEVPQNLSASRPQDRQFILSSKKLLLSDSGFYLCALRAGGEETQYFGPGTRLLVL.

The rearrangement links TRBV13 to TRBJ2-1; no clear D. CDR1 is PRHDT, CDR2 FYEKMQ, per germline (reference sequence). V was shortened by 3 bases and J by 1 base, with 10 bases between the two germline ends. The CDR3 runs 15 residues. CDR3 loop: CASSFAWASYNEQFF. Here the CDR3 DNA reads TGTGCCAGCAGCTTTGCGTGGGCATCCTACAATGAGCAGTTCTTC.

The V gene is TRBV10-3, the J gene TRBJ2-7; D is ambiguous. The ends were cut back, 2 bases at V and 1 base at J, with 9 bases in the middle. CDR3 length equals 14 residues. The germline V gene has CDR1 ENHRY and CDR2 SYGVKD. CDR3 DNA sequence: TGTGCCATCAGTGAGGTCGCTTCTTCCTACGAGCAGTACTTC. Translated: CAISEVASSYEQYF.

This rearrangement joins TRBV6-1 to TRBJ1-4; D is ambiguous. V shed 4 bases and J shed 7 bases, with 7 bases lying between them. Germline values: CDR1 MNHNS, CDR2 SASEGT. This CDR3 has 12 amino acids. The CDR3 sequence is CASSGSGEKLFF. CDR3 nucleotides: TGTGCCAGCAGTGGGTCGGGTGAAAAACTGTTTTTT.

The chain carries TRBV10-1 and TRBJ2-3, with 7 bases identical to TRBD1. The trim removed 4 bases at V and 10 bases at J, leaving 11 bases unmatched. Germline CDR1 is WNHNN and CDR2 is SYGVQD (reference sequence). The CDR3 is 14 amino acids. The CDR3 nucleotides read TGCGCCAGCAGTGGTCGGGACAGCGCGGGTCCGCAGTATTTT. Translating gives CASSGRDSAGPQYF.

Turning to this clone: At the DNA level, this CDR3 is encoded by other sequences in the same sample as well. The CDR3 DNA follows: TGTGCCAGCAGTTACGGTTGGACTAGTAGGGGCAATGAGCAGTTCTTC. Its translation: CASSYGWTSRGNEQFF. The chain has TRBV6-5 and TRBJ2-1; 7 bases agree with TRBD2. The CDR3 spans 16 residues. CDR1 is MNHEY and CDR2 is SVGAGI in the germline V gene. The V gene end was trimmed by 2 bases and the J gene end by 6 bases; junction bases not matched to a gene: 10.